One sample yielded the 24 T cell receptor beta chains listed below, sequenced in a study of CD8+ T cells in alopecia areata. RNA extraction and reverse transcription yielded cDNA as sequencing template. Only in-frame clones appear in the TCRdb table, and some are missing; sequencing was by immunoSEQ multiplex PCR. Of 120,000 or so clones in the sample, around 64% are singletons; the top ten hold around 2.8%. The sequenced sample consisted of CD4+ T cells sorted from blood. The receptor set was obtained from a human donor in good health.

V usage is TRBV11-2 and J usage is TRBJ1-1; 10 bases are shared with TRBD1. The germline V gene has CDR1 SGHAT and CDR2 FQNNGV. CDR3 size: 16 residues. The V and J ends lost 5 bases and 1 base, in that order; junction bases with no gene match: 7. DNA of the CDR3: TGTGCCAGCAGCCCGACAGGGGGCTTTAGGAACACTGAAGCTTTCTTT. This codes for CASSPTGGFRNTEAFF.

The chain uses TRBV4-1 and TRBJ2-3; 11 bases align to TRBD2. Germline loops: CDR1 MGHRA, CDR2 YSYEKL. V shed 2 bases, J shed 2 bases, and the junction held 3 bases outside the gene matches. The CDR3 is 16 amino acids. The CDR3 spells CASSQRTSGFTDTQYF. The CDR3 DNA is TGCGCCAGCAGCCAACGGACTAGCGGGTTCACAGATACGCAGTATTTT.

The chain joins TRBV7-9 to TRBJ1-6; D is undetermined. Trimming left V 5 bases short and J 9 bases short, with 14 bases between. CDR1 and CDR2 from the germline V gene are SEHNR and FQNEAQ (reference sequence). The CDR3 is made up of 14 amino acids. The CDR3 coding sequence is TGTGCCAGCAGCCCCGGCGGGTTTTCTTCACCCCTCCACTTT. Translated, it gives CASSPGGFSSPLHF. The full variable domain, with the rest looked up from reference TRBV7-9 and TRBJ1-6, is DTGVSQNPRHKITKRGQNVTFRCDPISEHNRLYWYRQTLGQGPEFLTYFQNEAQLEKSRLLSDRFSAERPKGSFSTLEIQRTEQGDSAMYLCASSPGGFSSPLHFGNGTRLTVT.

The chain links TRBV27 to TRBJ2-3; 8 nucleotides agree with TRBD1. This CDR3 spans 15 amino acids. V lost 6 bases, J lost 4 bases, and 9 bases stayed unmatched. The germline V gene encodes CDR1 MNHEY and CDR2 SMNVEV (reference sequence). In DNA, the CDR3 is TGTGCCAGCAGGATCTCCGGGACAGGCCCAGATACGCAGTATTTT. Its translation is CASRISGTGPDTQYF.

The chain links TRBV13 to TRBJ2-7; D is unresolved. The V and J ends lost 0 bases and 2 bases respectively, with 8 bases between them. The CDR3 has 14 residues. Per the germline V gene, CDR1 is PRHDT and CDR2 is FYEKMQ (reference sequence). The CDR3 region is CASSLGAPTYEQYF. The CDR3 DNA follows: TGTGCCAGCAGCTTAGGGGCGCCAACCTACGAGCAGTACTTC.

This clone was detected only once. The chain uses TRBV6-1 and TRBJ2-3; D unclear. CDR1 and CDR2 (germline): MNHNS, SASEGT. Trimming took off 8 bases at V and 2 bases at J, with 14 bases between the two ends. There are 14 residues in the CDR3. CDR3 sequence: CASYQGLFTDTQYF. CDR3 nucleotide sequence: TGTGCCAGCTACCAAGGGTTGTTCACAGATACGCAGTATTTT.

The rearrangement joins TRBV2 to TRBJ1-2; D is unclear. CDR3 length: 13 residues. Trimming removed 7 bases at V and 4 bases at J, with 13 bases between. CDR1 SNHLY and CDR2 FYNNEI come from the germline V gene. The CDR3 here is CASKGEVVYGYTF. The CDR3 DNA sequence: TGTGCCAGCAAGGGCGAGGTGGTCTATGGCTACACCTTC.

This clone was seen a handful of times. The genes are TRBV9 and TRBJ2-1, with D tentatively TRBD1 or TRBD2 (6 bases each). CDR1 is SGDLS, CDR2 YYNGEE, per germline. The germline V and J ends were trimmed by 4 bases and 3 bases, with 17 bases remaining between them. The CDR3 sequence is 16 residues long. The CDR3 protein is CASSPGGGIDYNEQFF. Written as DNA, the CDR3 is TGTGCCAGCAGCCCAGGAGGGGGAATTGACTACAATGAGCAGTTCTTC.

The chain employs TRBV27 and TRBJ1-1, with a possible D match to TRBD1 (6 bases). The CDR3 length is 14 residues. The V gene's germline CDR1 is MNHEY and CDR2 SMNVEV (reference sequence). The V gene lost 6 bases and the J gene lost 5 bases, with 16 bases spanning the gap. The CDR3 protein is CASSSPTGRTEAFF. The CDR3 region has the DNA TGTGCCAGCAGCTCGCCTACAGGGAGGACTGAAGCTTTCTTT.

CDR3: CASSRAGALQETQYF. The CDR3 DNA follows: TGTGCCAGCAGCCGAGCGGGGGCCCTTCAAGAGACCCAGTACTTC. The chain combines TRBV7-9 with TRBJ2-5; 8 positions match TRBD2. The CDR3 consists of 15 residues. Germline assignment: CDR1 SEHNR and CDR2 FQNEAQ (reference sequence). Trimming cost V 5 bases and J 2 bases; bases outside gene matches: 7. The variable domain in full, with the rest retrieved from reference TRBV7-9 and TRBJ2-5, is DTGVSQNPRHKITKRGQNVTFRCDPISEHNRLYWYRQTLGQGPEFLTYFQNEAQLEKSRLLSDRFSAERPKGSFSTLEIQRTEQGDSAMYLCASSRAGALQETQYFGPGTRLLVL.

The genes are TRBV6-5 and TRBJ2-3; D gene ambiguous. The CDR3 runs to 15 residues. CDR1 and CDR2 from the germline V gene are MNHEY and SVGAGI. The ends were cut back, 2 bases at V and 0 bases at J, with 9 bases in the middle. The CDR3 DNA is TGTGCCAGCAGTTACCTACCGAGTAGCACAGATACGCAGTATTTT. It codes for CASSYLPSSTDTQYF.

This clone has only a few counts. The chain recombines TRBV29-1 with TRBJ1-1, with D hard to call. The CDR3 runs 13 residues. Germline CDR1 is SQVTM and CDR2 is ANQGSEA. V was clipped by 7 bases and J by 0 bases, with 12 bases between them. This CDR3 is CSGESFMNTEAFF. In DNA, the CDR3 is TGCAGCGGAGAGAGTTTCATGAACACTGAAGCTTTCTTT.

A few counts support this clone. V usage is TRBV30 and J usage is TRBJ1-6; D unclear. CDR1 GTSNPN and CDR2 SVGIG come from the germline V gene (reference sequence). The CDR3 sequence is 13 residues long. V was trimmed by 5 bases and J by 1 base, leaving 6 bases between them. This chain's CDR3 is CAWGGSYNSPLHF. The CDR3 nucleotides read TGTGCCTGGGGCGGGTCCTATAATTCACCCCTCCACTTT.

This chain joins TRBV5-1 and TRBJ2-7; TRBD2 might be the D (5 bases). V lost 3 bases to trimming and J lost 6 bases, with 13 bases between them. This CDR3 is built from 13 residues. Germline V gene data show CDR1 as SGHRS and CDR2 as YFSETQ. CDR3 region: CASSWGRGFEQYF. For the CDR3, the DNA is TGCGCCAGCAGCTGGGGTCGCGGGTTCGAGCAGTACTTC.

The genes are TRBV18 and TRBJ2-5; 8 nucleotides line up with TRBD1. Trimming cost V 3 bases and J 5 bases; bases outside gene matches: 8. Germline loops: CDR1 KGHSH, CDR2 LQKENI. This CDR3 contains 15 residues. The CDR3 nucleotides read TGTGCCAGCTCACCGGCAGGGGGCGTTTGGGAGACCCAGTACTTC. As protein: CASSPAGGVWETQYF.

This chain connects TRBV29-1 to TRBJ2-7, with TRBD2 matching 10 bases. The CDR3 length is 14 residues. Germline-derived CDR1 and CDR2 are SQVTM and ANQGSEA. V shed 1 base and J 7 bases; nucleotides not matched to a gene: 7. CDR3 sequence (DNA): TGCAGCGTTGAAGGGCTAGCGGGGGTCCGGGAGCAGTACTTC. Translation gives CSVEGLAGVREQYF.

The chain joins TRBV5-6 to TRBJ2-5; no clear D gene. The CDR3 has 13 amino acids. V was trimmed by 2 bases and J by 0 bases, leaving 5 bases between them. Germline CDR1 and CDR2: SGHDT and YYEEEE. This chain's CDR3 is CASSLKDQETQYF. CDR3 DNA sequence: TGTGCCAGCAGCTTAAAGGACCAAGAGACCCAGTACTTC.

The chain recombines TRBV6-6 with TRBJ1-4, with D possibly being TRBD1 (5 bases). The germline V gene has CDR1 MNHNY and CDR2 SVGAGI (reference sequence). The ends were cut back, 2 bases at V and 7 bases at J, with 8 bases in the middle. The CDR3 is 13 residues long. As DNA, the CDR3 is TGTGCCAGCAGTTACCCAGGGAGTGAAAAACTGTTTTTT. This gives the protein CASSYPGSEKLFF.

This clone was observed a few times. V is TRBV6-1 and J is TRBJ1-5; D perhaps matches TRBD1 (5 bases). The CDR3 covers 13 residues. CDR1 is MNHNS and CDR2 is SASEGT in the germline V gene. Trimming pared 5 bases from V and 6 bases from J, leaving 11 bases between. This CDR3 is CASSTTVSQPQHF. The DNA of the CDR3 is TGTGCCAGCAGTACGACAGTGAGTCAGCCCCAGCATTTT.

The CDR3 sequence: CASSTGLASYNEQFF. CDR3 nucleotides: TGTGCCAGCAGCACGGGACTAGCTTCGTACAATGAGCAGTTCTTC. The chain employs TRBV7-7 and TRBJ2-1, with TRBD2 matching 9 bases. Per the germline V gene, CDR1 is SSHAT and CDR2 is FNYEAQ (reference sequence). The CDR3 extends over 15 amino acids. Unmatched junction bases numbered 6, after V lost 5 bases and J lost 4 bases.

This chain links TRBV15 with TRBJ2-5; D call uncertain. The germline V and J ends were trimmed by 3 bases and 1 base, with 18 bases remaining between them. From germline, CDR1 is LNHNV and CDR2 YYDKDF (reference sequence). The length of the CDR3 is 17 residues. The CDR3 DNA sequence: TGTGCCACCAGCAGGATTCTGCTCTCGTTAGGCCAAGAGACCCAGTACTTC. Its protein product is CATSRILLSLGQETQYF. The full variable domain, its missing parts supplied by reference TRBV15 and TRBJ2-5, is DAMVIQNPRYQVTQFGKPVTLSCSQTLNHNVMYWYQQKSSQAPKLLFHYYDKDFNNEADTPDNFQSRRPNTSFCFLDIRSPGLGDTAMYLCATSRILLSLGQETQYFGPGTRLLVL.

The chain uses TRBV7-9 and TRBJ2-1, with D unclear. V lost 4 bases and J 10 bases, leaving 14 bases between the germline ends. The CDR3 runs 13 residues. Germline loops: CDR1 SEHNR, CDR2 FQNEAQ (reference sequence). The chain's CDR3 is CASSSPPRSEQFF. The DNA for the CDR3 is TGTGCCAGCAGCTCCCCTCCGCGATCGGAGCAGTTCTTC. Full variable domain (outside the CDR3, taken from reference TRBV7-9 and TRBJ2-1): DTGVSQNPRHKITKRGQNVTFRCDPISEHNRLYWYRQTLGQGPEFLTYFQNEAQLEKSRLLSDRFSAERPKGSFSTLEIQRTEQGDSAMYLCASSSPPRSEQFFGPGTRLTVL.

This chain joins TRBV14 and TRBJ1-4; D gene ambiguous. Germline V gives CDR1 SGHDN, CDR2 FVKESK. The CDR3 spans 15 residues. Deletions cut 0 bases from V and 7 bases from J, with 12 bases between. The CDR3 protein is CASSQDSSRVEKLFF. As DNA, the CDR3 is TGTGCCAGCAGCCAAGACAGCTCCCGGGTTGAAAAACTGTTTTTT.

V usage is TRBV29-1 and J usage is TRBJ1-2; maybe TRBD1 (5 bases). V lost 0 bases and J 13 bases, leaving 21 bases between the germline ends. From germline, CDR1 is SQVTM and CDR2 ANQGSEA. CDR3 length: 14 residues. CDR3 bases: TGCAGCGTTGAAGACTCGGGGGGGACGTCGGTACCCACCTTC. The encoded protein is CSVEDSGGTSVPTF.